These T cell receptor beta chains were read from a single sample in a study of blood T cell repertoires in COVID-19. Sequenced by immunoSEQ multiplex PCR; TCRdb stores in-frame clones only, minus some. The data show some 300,000 clones, 80% to 90% seen once. Sequencing input: peripheral blood. The source of these receptors is a woman aged 45-60 years with COVID-19, enrolled during active disease. CDR3s include the opening cysteine and the closing phenylalanine or tryptophan. The D gene is left open where the match is weak. Some rows have no size entry. The others give once, few or many, or a class for an expanded clone.

d_gene: TRBD2; len: 17; v_gene: TRBV6-2/TRBV6-3; abundance: .; j_gene: TRBJ2-2; CDR3nt: TGTGCCAGCAGTTTCGTTAGACTAGCACAACTGACCGGGGAGCTGTTTTTT; CDR3aa: CASSFVRLAQLTGELFF
d_gene: .; len: 15; v_gene: TRBV3-1/TRBV3-2; abundance: once; j_gene: TRBJ2-2; CDR3nt: TGTGCCAGCAGCCGAGGAGGGCCTAGCACCGGGGAGCTGTTTTTT; CDR3aa: CASSRGGPSTGELFF
d_gene: TRBD2; len: 16; v_gene: TRBV27; abundance: .; j_gene: TRBJ2-1; CDR3nt: TGTGCCAGCAGCCTCCGGGGGCGGGAGGTAACCGGTGAGCAGTTCTTC; CDR3aa: CASSLRGREVTGEQFF
d_gene: TRBD2; len: 15; v_gene: TRBV6-2/TRBV6-3; abundance: .; j_gene: TRBJ2-1; CDR3nt: TGTGCCAGCAGCGGGGGGACTAGCGGCTACAATGAGCAGTTCTTC; CDR3aa: CASSGGTSGYNEQFF
d_gene: TRBD1; len: 16; v_gene: TRBV10-3; abundance: .; j_gene: TRBJ2-7; CDR3nt: TGTGCCATCAGCCCTGGGACAGGGAGGAGCTCCTACGAGCAGTACTTC; CDR3aa: CAISPGTGRSSYEQYF
d_gene: .; len: 15; v_gene: TRBV11-3; abundance: .; j_gene: TRBJ2-5; CDR3nt: TGTGCCAGCAGCTTCCCCGGAGCTAGCGAAGAGACCCAGTACTTC; CDR3aa: CASSFPGASEETQYF
d_gene: TRBD2; len: 14; v_gene: TRBV27; abundance: .; j_gene: TRBJ2-7; CDR3nt: TGTGCCAGCAGTCGACTAGCGGGAAAATACGAGCAGTACTTC; CDR3aa: CASSRLAGKYEQYF
d_gene: TRBD2; len: 18; v_gene: TRBV3-1/TRBV3-2; abundance: .; j_gene: TRBJ2-2; CDR3nt: TGTGCCAGCAGCCAGGCAACCGGACTAGCGGGAGCGGGTGGGGAGCTGTTTTTT; CDR3aa: CASSQATGLAGAGGELFF
d_gene: .; len: 16; v_gene: TRBV7-2; abundance: once; j_gene: TRBJ1-3; CDR3nt: TGTGCCAGCAGCTTAGCGGCGGGGGGCTCTGGAAACACCATATATTTT; CDR3aa: CASSLAAGGSGNTIYF
d_gene: .; len: 14; v_gene: TRBV7-9; abundance: .; j_gene: TRBJ1-1; CDR3nt: TGTGCCAGCAGCGCGGCCGGAACGAGGACTGAAGCTTTCTTT; CDR3aa: CASSAAGTRTEAFF
d_gene: TRBD2; len: 17; v_gene: TRBV12-5; abundance: .; j_gene: TRBJ2-3; CDR3nt: TGTGCTAGTGCCGACCCCCGGACTAGCGGGAGTCAAGATACGCAGTATTTT; CDR3aa: CASADPRTSGSQDTQYF
d_gene: .; len: 15; v_gene: TRBV4-1; abundance: .; j_gene: TRBJ1-5; CDR3nt: TGCGCCAGCAGCCAAGCGCAGAATAGCAATCAGCCCCAGCATTTT; CDR3aa: CASSQAQNSNQPQHF
d_gene: TRBD2; len: 14; v_gene: TRBV28; abundance: .; j_gene: TRBJ2-7; CDR3nt: TGTGCCAGCAGACAAGCGGGAGGGTTGTACGAGCAGTACTTC; CDR3aa: CASRQAGGLYEQYF
d_gene: .; len: 14; v_gene: TRBV5-1; abundance: .; j_gene: TRBJ2-5; CDR3nt: TGCGCCAGCAGCTTGGGAGAGTTACAAGAGACCCAGTACTTC; CDR3aa: CASSLGELQETQYF
d_gene: .; len: 16; v_gene: TRBV7-2; abundance: .; j_gene: TRBJ2-1; CDR3nt: TGTGCCAGCAGCTCGGACCGGGCCCGGGGAGGCAATGAGCAGTTCTTC; CDR3aa: CASSSDRARGGNEQFF
d_gene: TRBD1; len: 14; v_gene: TRBV30; abundance: .; j_gene: TRBJ2-1; CDR3nt: TGTGCCTGGGGATTACAGGGGGCGAGGAATGAGCAGTTCTTC; CDR3aa: CAWGLQGARNEQFF
d_gene: TRBD2; len: 16; v_gene: TRBV19; abundance: .; j_gene: TRBJ2-5; CDR3nt: TGTGCCAGTAGTATATCGTTGGGAGGGCCGAGAGAGACCCAGTACTTC; CDR3aa: CASSISLGGPRETQYF
d_gene: TRBD1; len: 16; v_gene: TRBV6-5; abundance: .; j_gene: TRBJ1-4; CDR3nt: TGTGCCAGCAGTTCCCGGGACAGGGGTACTAATGAAAAACTGTTTTTT; CDR3aa: CASSSRDRGTNEKLFF
d_gene: .; len: 16; v_gene: TRBV7-9; abundance: .; j_gene: TRBJ1-5; CDR3nt: TGTGCCAGCAGCTGGGGCAGGGGTGGTAGCAATCAGCCCCAGCATTTT; CDR3aa: CASSWGRGGSNQPQHF
d_gene: .; len: 12; v_gene: TRBV7-3; abundance: .; j_gene: TRBJ2-7; CDR3nt: TGTGCCAGCAGCCCATCACTCTACGAGCAGTACTTC; CDR3aa: CASSPSLYEQYF
d_gene: .; len: 15; v_gene: TRBV11-2; abundance: .; j_gene: TRBJ2-1; CDR3nt: TGTGCCAGCAGCTTAGTAGCTGAGCGGATGAATGAGCAGTTCTTC; CDR3aa: CASSLVAERMNEQFF
d_gene: .; len: 15; v_gene: TRBV19; abundance: .; j_gene: TRBJ2-1; CDR3nt: TGTGCCAGTAGTAGACAGCACGGAGCCTACAATGAGCAGTTCTTC; CDR3aa: CASSRQHGAYNEQFF
d_gene: .; len: 13; v_gene: TRBV21-1; abundance: .; j_gene: TRBJ1-1; CDR3nt: TGTGCCAGCAGAAAAAGGACAGGCCCTGAAGCTTTCTTT; CDR3aa: CASRKRTGPEAFF
d_gene: TRBD2; len: 15; v_gene: TRBV7-6; abundance: few; j_gene: TRBJ2-1; CDR3nt: TGTGCCAGCAGGGGCGGGGGGGCGTTCTACAATGAGCAGTTCTTC; CDR3aa: CASRGGGAFYNEQFF
d_gene: TRBD1; len: 13; v_gene: TRBV11-3; abundance: .; j_gene: TRBJ1-1; CDR3nt: TGTGCCAGCAGCTTAGACGGGACAGGTGAAGCTTTCTTT; CDR3aa: CASSLDGTGEAFF
d_gene: .; len: 15; v_gene: TRBV7-2; abundance: .; j_gene: TRBJ2-7; CDR3nt: TGTGCCAGCAGCTCCGCCGGGGGTATAGCGGTCGGGCAGTACTTC; CDR3aa: CASSSAGGIAVGQYF
d_gene: TRBD1; len: 17; v_gene: TRBV3-1/TRBV3-2; abundance: .; j_gene: TRBJ1-1; CDR3nt: TGTGCCAGCAGCCAACGATACAGGGGACGGATGAACACTGAAGCTTTCTTT; CDR3aa: CASSQRYRGRMNTEAFF
d_gene: .; len: 21; v_gene: TRBV12-5; abundance: .; j_gene: TRBJ1-1; CDR3nt: TGTGCTAGTGGTTTGAATTACAAGACCCAACCTCGACAGGCCCCGAACACTGAAGCTTTCTTT; CDR3aa: CASGLNYKTQPRQAPNTEAFF
d_gene: .; len: 13; v_gene: TRBV29-1; abundance: .; j_gene: TRBJ2-3; CDR3nt: TGCAGCGCGCCAGGGGGGATCACAGATACGCAGTATTTT; CDR3aa: CSAPGGITDTQYF
d_gene: .; len: 13; v_gene: TRBV5-1; abundance: .; j_gene: TRBJ2-1; CDR3nt: TGCGCCAGCAGCGGGAGTGGATACAATGAGCAGTTCTTC; CDR3aa: CASSGSGYNEQFF
d_gene: TRBD1; len: 16; v_gene: TRBV27; abundance: .; j_gene: TRBJ2-7; CDR3nt: TGTGCCAGCAGTTCGCTCCTCGGGACAGGGATCGATTGGCAGTACTTC; CDR3aa: CASSSLLGTGIDWQYF
d_gene: TRBD1; len: 15; v_gene: TRBV5-1; abundance: .; j_gene: TRBJ2-5; CDR3nt: TGCGCCAGCAGCCCTCTGGAAGGGGGCTTGGAGACCCAGTACTTC; CDR3aa: CASSPLEGGLETQYF
d_gene: .; len: 13; v_gene: TRBV29-1; abundance: .; j_gene: TRBJ1-1; CDR3nt: TGCAGCGTTGCTACTTCGGGGGGCACTGAAGCTTTCTTT; CDR3aa: CSVATSGGTEAFF
d_gene: .; len: 14; v_gene: TRBV19; abundance: .; j_gene: TRBJ1-5; CDR3nt: TGTGCCAGTAGTATAGATCGTCGGGGAGAGCCCCAGCATTTT; CDR3aa: CASSIDRRGEPQHF
d_gene: .; len: 11; v_gene: TRBV5-8; abundance: few; j_gene: TRBJ2-7; CDR3nt: TGTGCCAGCGACTGGCCGAGGGAGCAGTACTTC; CDR3aa: CASDWPREQYF
d_gene: TRBD2; len: 16; v_gene: TRBV27; abundance: .; j_gene: TRBJ2-1; CDR3nt: TGTGCCAGCAGTTTATTAGCGGGAGGGCCTGGGGATGAGCAGTTCTTC; CDR3aa: CASSLLAGGPGDEQFF
d_gene: TRBD1; len: 14; v_gene: TRBV6-6; abundance: .; j_gene: TRBJ2-7; CDR3nt: TGTGCCAGCAGGTTGAGGACAGGGACCTACGAGCAGTACTTC; CDR3aa: CASRLRTGTYEQYF
d_gene: .; len: 15; v_gene: TRBV3-1/TRBV3-2; abundance: .; j_gene: TRBJ2-1; CDR3nt: TGTGCCAGCAGCCACCTCGGACTGCCAGACAATGAGCAGTTCTTC; CDR3aa: CASSHLGLPDNEQFF
d_gene: .; len: 19; v_gene: TRBV21-1; abundance: .; j_gene: TRBJ2-7; CDR3nt: TGTGCCAGCAGCAAAGGAAGGAGAGGACTAGCGGGACCCTCCTACGAGCAGTACTTC; CDR3aa: CASSKGRRGLAGPSYEQYF
d_gene: .; len: 15; v_gene: TRBV3-1/TRBV3-2; abundance: .; j_gene: TRBJ2-1; CDR3nt: TGTGCCAGCAGCACCCGGGAGAGCTCCTACAATGAGCAGTTCTTC; CDR3aa: CASSTRESSYNEQFF
d_gene: .; len: 11; v_gene: TRBV10-3; abundance: .; j_gene: TRBJ2-3; CDR3nt: TGTGCCACCTCAGTGGAGGATACGCAGTATTTT; CDR3aa: CATSVEDTQYF
d_gene: TRBD2; len: 15; v_gene: TRBV5-4; abundance: few; j_gene: TRBJ2-7; CDR3nt: TGTGCCAGCAGCGCCGCGGGGCGGGGGAACTACGAGCAGTACTTC; CDR3aa: CASSAAGRGNYEQYF
d_gene: .; len: 16; v_gene: TRBV7-2; abundance: .; j_gene: TRBJ2-2; CDR3nt: TGTGCCAGCAGCAAAATCGGATCTAGGAACACCGGGGAGCTGTTTTTT; CDR3aa: CASSKIGSRNTGELFF
d_gene: .; len: 16; v_gene: TRBV19; abundance: .; j_gene: TRBJ2-5; CDR3nt: TGTGCCAGTAGTAACAACCCAGGGGGAGGAGGGGAGACCCAGTACTTC; CDR3aa: CASSNNPGGGGETQYF
d_gene: .; len: 15; v_gene: TRBV3-1/TRBV3-2; abundance: .; j_gene: TRBJ2-7; CDR3nt: TGTGCCAGCAGCCAAGATGGTGGGAGCCAGCTCGAGCAGTACTTC; CDR3aa: CASSQDGGSQLEQYF
d_gene: .; len: 12; v_gene: TRBV5-6; abundance: .; j_gene: TRBJ1-3; CDR3nt: TGTGCCAGCAGCTTACAGGGAAACACCATATATTTT; CDR3aa: CASSLQGNTIYF
d_gene: .; len: 12; v_gene: TRBV5-4; abundance: .; j_gene: TRBJ1-1; CDR3nt: TGTGCCAGCAGCTTGGCCGGCGGTGAAGCTTTCTTT; CDR3aa: CASSLAGGEAFF
d_gene: .; len: 14; v_gene: TRBV30; abundance: .; j_gene: TRBJ1-1; CDR3nt: TGTGCCTGGAGTGTAGGTCCAGGGAACTCTGAAGCTTTCTTT; CDR3aa: CAWSVGPGNSEAFF